The clone carrying this TCR beta chain came up a few times. No antigen is known for it. This specimen belongs to a study of blood T cells in healthy people across ages. Findings of the study overall: Possibly confounding the expanded clonotype changes was the fact that donor CMV status was unknown.

The CDR3 totals 15 residues. CDR1 is MDHEN and CDR2 is SYDVKM in the germline V gene. Germline trimming cut 5 bases from V and 0 bases from J; bases unmatched to any gene: 7. Using a J-beta primer mix together with a sample-barcoded 5' primer, a second PCR was run for about 6 to 11 cycles. TCRdb reanalysed the 5' RACE reads using MiXCR and keeps one entry per CDR3 protein. The sample shows 1.5 million to 2 million distinct CDR3 sequences, 28% of them seen only once. The gene calls are TRBV28 and TRBJ2-7; 7 bases fit TRBD2. This TCR was recovered from a woman in her 30s in good health. Sequenced sample: blood. The CDR3 bases are TGTGCCAGCAGTCCCGGGGGGACTGACTCCTACGAGCAGTACTTC. This encodes CASSPGGTDSYEQYF.